The clone carrying this T cell receptor (beta chain) has ten or more counts. This entry is derived from a study of spatial heterogeneity in lung cancer. TCRdb fed the 5' RACE reads into MiXCR, producing one record per CDR3 protein. The repertoire holds 39,000 or so distinct CDR3 sequences, with approximately 7.5% as singletons. The time point is: sample taken at primary tumor resection. TCRs were sequenced from unsorted whole RNA of tumor, nontumor lung or PBMC. There are 17 residues in the CDR3. The V and J ends lost 8 bases and 1 base, in that order; junction bases with no gene match: 13. Germline CDR1 and CDR2: MNHEY and SMNVEV (reference sequence).

This TCR derives from a male donor with early-stage non-small cell lung cancer. The genes are TRBV27 and TRBJ2-1, with 8 positions matching TRBD2. This material consisted of PBMCs, taken at surgery. As DNA, the CDR3 is TGTGCCAGCGGTTGGGCGGCGGGGGGAATTTCCTACAATGAGCAGTTCTTC. Translated, it gives CASGWAAGGISYNEQFF.